This record concerns one T cell receptor (beta chain) sequence. Its matching antigen is unknown. The data originate from a study of cytomegalovirus exposure and HLA in healthy donors. Whole-study findings and limits: Per published accounts, TCR beta sequences correctly predicted the HLA-A and HLA-B alleles of most subjects. Most TCRs appeared rarely, but some public TCRs recurred in many donors.

The PCR employed 60 Vbeta primers together with 13 Jbeta primers. Authors' data handling: Per a later analysis, the number of unique TCR beta chains was some 75 million, of which around 9.9 million were shared. Assay used: immunoSEQ multiplex PCR; TCRdb lists only in-frame clones, some missing. That table supplies the V and J calls and clone size; D and trimming were determined from the DNA. In the table there are about 140,000 clones, about 80% of which are singletons. CDR1 and CDR2 (germline): SNHLY, FYNNEI. V shed 2 bases and J 0 bases; nucleotides not matched to a gene: 1. The CDR3 runs to 16 residues.

This rearrangement joins TRBV2 to TRBJ2-3; 11 bases agree with TRBD2. The specimen was PBMCs. The TCR was taken from a man aged 30-40 years in good health and CMV-seropositive. The CDR3 nucleotides are TGTGCCAGCAGTGAAAGACTAGCGGGGAGCACAGATACGCAGTATTTT. It codes for CASSERLAGSTDTQYF.